Given below is one TCR beta chain in context. Methods used by the authors: Amplification from reference gene primers served as the basis for estimated nucleated cell counts. The method was immunoSEQ multiplex PCR; TCRdb's version includes in-frame clones alone and lacks a portion of them. V, J and clone size derive from that table, while D and trimming were established from the DNA sequence. The data hold 270,000 or so clones, with about four fifths observed a single time. Participants came from under 30 US areas, aged roughly 18 to 89 years. Resolution of symptoms, clearance, or two negative PCRs was present in recovered Cohort 3 donors. V was cut by 5 bases and J by 0 bases, with 11 bases left in between. Germline lookup yields CDR1 SGHRS and CDR2 YFSETQ. The CDR3 loop spans 14 amino acids. This record comes from a study of blood T cell repertoires in COVID-19. Study at large: From T cells, B-cell-depleted T cells, or PBMCs came the material, which was cDNA or gDNA.

The gene calls are TRBV5-1 and TRBJ1-2; D might be TRBD1 (6 bases). Source material: PBMCs or T cells enriched from blood (not recorded which). The sequence was obtained from a man aged 50-59 years who had recovered from COVID-19. For the CDR3, the DNA is TGCGCCAGCAGTTTCGGACAGCCTAACTATGGCTACACCTTC. This sequence encodes CASSFGQPNYGYTF.